Listed here are 5 T cell receptor beta chains from one sample, sequenced in a study of T-cell memory formation after mild COVID-19. TCRdb reprocessed the 5' RACE reads via MiXCR and lists one record per CDR3 protein. The table records about 310,000 distinct CDR3 sequences, approximately 19% of them present only once. The sample consisted of PBMCs or a T cell subset sorted from them (not recorded which). All receptors derive from a man aged 18 to 35 who had mild COVID-19 (a few samples of this study predate the infection). Cell type and time point are not known.

This clonotype was detected only a few times. CDR3 amino acids: CASSAEGAANGELFF. The CDR3 DNA sequence: TGCGCCAGCAGCGCTGAGGGGGCAGCGAACGGGGAGCTGTTTTTT. The chain has TRBV5-1 and TRBJ2-2, with 7 bases fitting TRBD1. Germline V gives CDR1 SGHRS, CDR2 YFSETQ. This CDR3 has 15 residues. J was trimmed by 7 bases and V by 4 bases; bases with no gene match: 10.

A few counts support this clonotype. The chain is built from TRBV4-3 and TRBJ2-5, with D maybe TRBD2 (5 bases). The CDR3 runs to 13 residues. Germline V gene data show CDR1 as LGHNA and CDR2 as YSLEER. Trimming left V 4 bases short and J 3 bases short, with 9 bases between. This CDR3 reads CASSPRGEETQYF. In DNA form, the CDR3 reads TGCGCCAGCAGCCCCCGGGGTGAAGAGACCCAGTACTTC.

This clonotype showed up just a few times. This chain links TRBV7-9 with TRBJ1-1; 7 bases are shared with TRBD1. The CDR3 covers 14 residues. The J segment lost 4 bases and the V segment lost 8 bases, leaving 10 bases of the junction unmatched. CDR1 SEHNR and CDR2 FQNEAQ come from the germline V gene (reference sequence). The CDR3 spells CASERDREGTEAFF. CDR3 DNA sequence: TGTGCCAGCGAAAGAGACAGGGAGGGCACTGAAGCTTTCTTT.

The V and J genes are TRBV9 and TRBJ2-5, with 7 bases that match TRBD2. CDR1 is SGDLS, CDR2 YYNGEE, per germline. Trimming at V came to 0 bases and at J to 1 base, leaving 9 bases not matched to a gene. The CDR3 length is 17 residues. The CDR3 here is CASSVGSSGTLQETQYF. The DNA for the CDR3 is TGTGCCAGCAGCGTAGGGTCTAGCGGAACCCTCCAAGAGACCCAGTACTTC.

This clonotype was detected a few times. CDR3 amino acids: CASSAAGKETQYF. The CDR3 DNA reads as TGTGCCAGCAGCGCGGCGGGGAAAGAGACCCAGTACTTC. This chain links TRBV9 with TRBJ2-5, with D maybe TRBD2 (6 bases). V dropped 3 bases and J dropped 3 bases, with 9 bases sitting between them. Germline values: CDR1 SGDLS, CDR2 YYNGEE. This CDR3 contains 13 residues.